The source of this TCR beta chain is a study of blood T cell repertoires in COVID-19. This CDR3 has 15 amino acids. Between the trimmed V and J ends, which lost 6 bases and 0 bases, there was a span of 13 bases. Germline V gene lookup returns CDR1 SGDLS and CDR2 YYNGEE. Method: immunoSEQ multiplex PCR; TCRdb's copy keeps in-frame clones and lacks some. This table has fewer than 200,000 clones, around 80% appearing once. The chain uses TRBV9 and TRBJ2-1; tentatively, D is TRBD2 (5 bases). This receptor was obtained from a woman of 80 years or more with acute or convalescent COVID-19. The sequencing input was peripheral blood. CDR3 DNA: TGTGCCAGCACTTCTAGCCCTAGCTCCTACAATGAGCAGTTCTTC. Its protein is CASTSSPSSYNEQFF. The full variable domain, rest sourced from reference TRBV9 and TRBJ2-1, is DSGVTQTPKHLITATGQRVTLRCSPRSGDLSVYWYQQSLDQGLQFLIQYYNGEERAKGNILERFSAQQFPDLHSELNLSSLELGDSALYFCASTSSPSSYNEQFFGPGTRLTVL.